The clone carrying this T cell receptor (beta chain) has only one observation. This specimen belongs to a study of blood T cell repertoires in COVID-19. Study as a whole: Acute and convalescent COVID-19 specimens originated in the United States, Italy and Spain. T cells, B-cell-depleted T cells, or PBMCs supplied cDNA or gDNA.

Study processing details: Amplifying reference gene primers gave estimates of nucleated cell counts. Assay used: immunoSEQ multiplex PCR; TCRdb lists only in-frame clones, some missing. D and trimming come from the DNA, and the V and J calls and clone size come from that table. The table lists roughly 160,000 clones, just over 90% of them singletons. In Seattle, patients joined the study during active infection and were tracked longitudinally. Germline CDR1 KGHDR, CDR2 SFDVKD. The CDR3 is 18 amino acids. V trimming: 4 bases; J trimming: 0 bases; junction bases outside the gene matches: 8. This TCR came from a man in his late teens or twenties with COVID-19, enrolled during active disease. This rearrangement joins TRBV24-1 to TRBJ2-6; 7 nucleotides line up with TRBD1. Sequenced material: peripheral blood. The DNA for the CDR3 is TGTGCCACCAGTGAGATACTCAAGGGGGCCTCTGGGGCCAACGTCCTGACTTTC. Translating gives CATSEILKGASGANVLTF.